This T cell receptor beta chain comes out of a study of cytomegalovirus exposure and HLA in healthy donors. Findings and caveats of the study: As a later analysis showed, several of the most significant clusters appeared to be linked to common viral pathogens.

The CDR3 runs to 14 residues. Germline V gene lookup returns CDR1 SGHTA and CDR2 FQGNSA. The V and J ends lost 2 bases and 5 bases respectively, with 12 bases between them. Primers included in the PCR were 60 Vbeta and 13 Jbeta primers. This table comes from immunoSEQ multiplex PCR, and its TCRdb copy is limited to in-frame clones, with some not included. The profile shows more than 130,000 clones, around 77% of them singletons. About this clone itself: Its antigen is still unknown.

Sequenced: PBMCs. This clonotype was obtained from a woman in her 50s in good health and CMV-seronegative. This rearrangement joins TRBV7-2 to TRBJ1-1, with no clear D. As DNA, the CDR3 is TGTGCCAGCAGCTTATTCCCCCAGGAAACTGAAGCTTTCTTT. This codes for CASSLFPQETEAFF.